This TCR beta chain came from a study of blood T cell repertoires in COVID-19. Background on the study: Italy, Spain and the United States were the sources of the convalescent and acute COVID-19 samples. Nucleic acid was either cDNA or gDNA, and it came from T cells, B-cell-depleted T cells, or PBMCs.

This clone was counted between two and nine times. In the study's own analysis: It was from reference gene primer amplification that nucleated cell counts were estimated. The method was immunoSEQ multiplex PCR; TCRdb's version includes in-frame clones alone and lacks a portion of them. V, J and clone size derive from that table, while D and trimming were established from the DNA sequence. The data contain 25,000 to 30,000 clones, 75% to 90% of them singletons. During active infection, Seattle patients enrolled and were then monitored through disease. The CDR3 spans 13 residues. Germline CDR1 is SNHLY and CDR2 is FYNNEI. Trimming left V 8 bases short and J 3 bases short, with 10 bases between.

V and J are TRBV2 and TRBJ2-2; weak D call: TRBD1 (5 bases). This receptor was identified in a woman of 80 years or more with COVID-19, enrolled during active disease. Material: peripheral blood. The CDR3 loop is CASFKGYTGELFF. CDR3 bases: TGTGCCAGCTTTAAGGGGTACACCGGGGAGCTGTTTTTT.